The present T cell receptor beta chain was sequenced within a study of T cells in Graves' hyperthyroidism and ophthalmopathy. In its sample, this clonotype was seen a few times. V was clipped by 0 bases and J by 1 base, with 6 bases between them. Germline assignment: CDR1 MNHEY and CDR2 SVGEGT. The CDR3 runs 15 residues. The authors obtained PBMCs from around 10 ml of fresh peripheral blood. Amplification of TCR beta CDR3 regions used RNA as the template. First-round RT-PCR with HTBI primers amplified the TCR CDR3 region. TCRdb called the multiplex PCR reads again in MiXCR, with one record for every CDR3 protein. The sample consists of some 620,000 distinct CDR3 sequences, roughly 15% of them appearing once.

This receptor was obtained from a woman under 40 with Graves' hyperthyroidism. Material for sequencing was blood. The genes are TRBV6-2 or TRBV6-3 and TRBJ2-2; a possible D gene is TRBD2 (6 bases). The CDR3: CASSYSRENTGELFF. The CDR3 bases are TGTGCCAGCAGTTACTCGCGGGAGAACACCGGGGAGCTGTTTTTT.